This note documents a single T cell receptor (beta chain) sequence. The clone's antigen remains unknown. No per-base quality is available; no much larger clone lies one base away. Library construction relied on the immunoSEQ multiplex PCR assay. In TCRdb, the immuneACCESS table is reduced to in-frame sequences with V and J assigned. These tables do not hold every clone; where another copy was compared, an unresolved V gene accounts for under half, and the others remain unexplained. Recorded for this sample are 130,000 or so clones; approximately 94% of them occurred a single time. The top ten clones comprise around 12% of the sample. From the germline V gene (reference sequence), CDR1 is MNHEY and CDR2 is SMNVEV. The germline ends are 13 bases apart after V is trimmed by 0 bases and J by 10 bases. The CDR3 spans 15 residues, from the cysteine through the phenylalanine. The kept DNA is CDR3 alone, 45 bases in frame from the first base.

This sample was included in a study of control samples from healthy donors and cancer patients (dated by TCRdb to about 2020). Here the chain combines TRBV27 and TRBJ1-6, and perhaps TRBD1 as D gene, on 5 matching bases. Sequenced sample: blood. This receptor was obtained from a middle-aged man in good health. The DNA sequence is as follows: TGTGCCAGCAGTTTATCCCCCCAGGGTGGGTCACCCCTCCACTTT. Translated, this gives CASSLSPQGGSPLHF.